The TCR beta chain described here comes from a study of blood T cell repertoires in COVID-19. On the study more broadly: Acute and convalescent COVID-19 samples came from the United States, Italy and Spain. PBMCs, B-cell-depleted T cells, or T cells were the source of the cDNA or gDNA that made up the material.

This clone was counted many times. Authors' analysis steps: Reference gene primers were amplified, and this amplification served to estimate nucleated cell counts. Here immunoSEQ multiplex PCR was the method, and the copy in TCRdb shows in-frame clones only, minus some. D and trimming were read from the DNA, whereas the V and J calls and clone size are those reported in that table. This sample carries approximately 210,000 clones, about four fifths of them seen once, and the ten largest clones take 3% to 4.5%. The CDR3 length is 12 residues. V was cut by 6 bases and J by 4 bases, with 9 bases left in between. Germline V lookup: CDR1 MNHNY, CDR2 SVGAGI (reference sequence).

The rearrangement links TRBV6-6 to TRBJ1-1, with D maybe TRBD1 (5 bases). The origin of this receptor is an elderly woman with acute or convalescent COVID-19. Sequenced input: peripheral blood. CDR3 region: CASRGRGTEAFF. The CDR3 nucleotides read TGTGCCAGCAGGGGGCGGGGCACTGAAGCTTTCTTT.